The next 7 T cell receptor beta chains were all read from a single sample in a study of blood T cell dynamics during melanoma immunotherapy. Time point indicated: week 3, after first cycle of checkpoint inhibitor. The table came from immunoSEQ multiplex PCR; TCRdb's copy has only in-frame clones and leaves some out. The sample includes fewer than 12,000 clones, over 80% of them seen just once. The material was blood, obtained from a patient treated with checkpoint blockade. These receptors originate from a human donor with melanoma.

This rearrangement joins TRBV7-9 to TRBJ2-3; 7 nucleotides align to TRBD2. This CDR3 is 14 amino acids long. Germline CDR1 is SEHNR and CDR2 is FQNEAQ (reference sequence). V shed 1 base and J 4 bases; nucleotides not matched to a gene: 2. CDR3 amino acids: CASSLGLAADTQYF. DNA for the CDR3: TGTGCCAGCAGCTTAGGTCTAGCGGCAGATACGCAGTATTTT.

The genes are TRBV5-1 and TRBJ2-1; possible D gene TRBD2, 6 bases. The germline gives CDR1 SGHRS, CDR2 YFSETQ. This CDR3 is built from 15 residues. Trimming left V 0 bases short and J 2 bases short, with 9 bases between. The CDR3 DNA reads TGCGCCAGCAGCTTGGCGGGGGTTACCTACAATGAGCAGTTCTTC. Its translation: CASSLAGVTYNEQFF.

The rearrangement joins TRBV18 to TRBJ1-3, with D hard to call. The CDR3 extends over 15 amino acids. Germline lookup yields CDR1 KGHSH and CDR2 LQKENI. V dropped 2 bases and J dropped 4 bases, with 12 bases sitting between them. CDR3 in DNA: TGTGCCAGCTCACCAGGAGCGAAATCCGGAAACACCATATATTTT. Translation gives CASSPGAKSGNTIYF.

The CDR3 spells CAAGTGDSNQPQHF. CDR3 DNA: TGTGCCGCCGGCACAGGGGACAGCAATCAGCCCCAGCATTTT. This rearrangement joins TRBV10-3 to TRBJ1-5, with 7 bases lining up with TRBD1. The CDR3 has 14 amino acids. CDR1 is ENHRY and CDR2 is SYGVKD in the germline V gene. Trimming cost V 11 bases and J 1 base; bases outside gene matches: 8.

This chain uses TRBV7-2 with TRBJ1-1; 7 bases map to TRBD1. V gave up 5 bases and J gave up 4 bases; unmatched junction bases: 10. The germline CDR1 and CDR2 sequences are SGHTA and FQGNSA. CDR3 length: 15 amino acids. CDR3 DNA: TGTGCCAGCAGCCGTTTACTACAGGGGCTCACTGAAGCTTTCTTT. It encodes CASSRLLQGLTEAFF.

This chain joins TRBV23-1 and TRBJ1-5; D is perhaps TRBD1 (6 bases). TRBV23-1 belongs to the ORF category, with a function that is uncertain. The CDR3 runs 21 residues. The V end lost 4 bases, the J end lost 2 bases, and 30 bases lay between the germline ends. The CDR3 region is CASSPPEGQEGGRKGNQPQHF. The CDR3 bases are TGCGCCAGCAGTCCTCCCGAGGGGCAGGAGGGGGGGAGAAAAGGCAATCAGCCCCAGCATTTT.

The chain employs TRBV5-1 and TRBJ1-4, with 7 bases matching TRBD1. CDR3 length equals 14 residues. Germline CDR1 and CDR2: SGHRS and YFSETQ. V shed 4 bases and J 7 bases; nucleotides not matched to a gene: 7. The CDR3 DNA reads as TGCGCCAGCAGCACCGACAGGGCAGGTGAAAAACTGTTTTTT. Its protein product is CASSTDRAGEKLFF.